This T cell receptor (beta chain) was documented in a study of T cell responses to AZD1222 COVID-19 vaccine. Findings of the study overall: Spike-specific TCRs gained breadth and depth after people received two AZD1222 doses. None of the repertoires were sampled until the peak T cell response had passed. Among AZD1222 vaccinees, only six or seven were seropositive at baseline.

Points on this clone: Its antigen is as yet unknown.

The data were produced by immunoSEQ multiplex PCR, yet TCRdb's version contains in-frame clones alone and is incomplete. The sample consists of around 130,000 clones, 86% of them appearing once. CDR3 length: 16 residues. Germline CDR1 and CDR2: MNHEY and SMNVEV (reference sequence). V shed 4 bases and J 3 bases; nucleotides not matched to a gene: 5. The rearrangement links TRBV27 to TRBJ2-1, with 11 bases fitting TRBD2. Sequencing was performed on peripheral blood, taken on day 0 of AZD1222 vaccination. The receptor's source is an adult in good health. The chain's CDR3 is CASSSSTSGDYNEQFF. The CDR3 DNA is TGTGCCAGCAGTTCCTCGACTAGCGGGGACTACAATGAGCAGTTCTTC.